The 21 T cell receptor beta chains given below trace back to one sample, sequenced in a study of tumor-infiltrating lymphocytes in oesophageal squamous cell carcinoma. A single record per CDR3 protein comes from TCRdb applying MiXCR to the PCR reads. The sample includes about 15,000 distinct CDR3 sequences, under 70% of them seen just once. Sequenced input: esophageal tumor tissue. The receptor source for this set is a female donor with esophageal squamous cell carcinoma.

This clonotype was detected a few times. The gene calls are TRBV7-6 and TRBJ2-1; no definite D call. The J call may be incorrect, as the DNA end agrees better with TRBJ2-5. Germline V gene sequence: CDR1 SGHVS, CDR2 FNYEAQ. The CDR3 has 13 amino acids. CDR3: CASSPGPHGAQYF. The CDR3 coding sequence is TGTGCCAGCAGCCCCGGGCCTCACGGAGCCCAGTACTTC.

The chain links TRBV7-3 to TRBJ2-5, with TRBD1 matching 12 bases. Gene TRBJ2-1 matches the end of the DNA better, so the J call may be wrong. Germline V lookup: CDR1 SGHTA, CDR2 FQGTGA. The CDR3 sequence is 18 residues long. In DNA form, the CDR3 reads TGTGCCAGCAGCTCCCGGGACAGGGGGCGCCCCGAGCCCTACGAGCAGTTCTTC. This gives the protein CASSSRDRGRPEPYEQFF.

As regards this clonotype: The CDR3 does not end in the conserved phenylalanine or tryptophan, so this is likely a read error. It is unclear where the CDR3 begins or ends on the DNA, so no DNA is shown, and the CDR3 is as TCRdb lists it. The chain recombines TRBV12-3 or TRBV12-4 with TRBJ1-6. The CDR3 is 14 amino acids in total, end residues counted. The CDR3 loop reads CASSFQGHEQYFGP.

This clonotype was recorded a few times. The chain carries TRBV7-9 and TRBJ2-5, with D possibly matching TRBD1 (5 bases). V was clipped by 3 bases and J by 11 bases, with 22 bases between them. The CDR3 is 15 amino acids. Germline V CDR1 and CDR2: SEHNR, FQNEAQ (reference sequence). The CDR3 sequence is CASSLGPAAYNEQYF. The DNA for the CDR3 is TGTGCCAGCAGCTTGGGGCCTGCGGCCTACAATGAGCAGTACTTC.

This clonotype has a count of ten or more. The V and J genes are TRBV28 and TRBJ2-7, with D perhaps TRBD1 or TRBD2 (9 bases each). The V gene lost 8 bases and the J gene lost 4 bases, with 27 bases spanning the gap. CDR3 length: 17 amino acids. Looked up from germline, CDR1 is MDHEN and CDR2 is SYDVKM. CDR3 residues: CASYTGGKAGGRYEQYF. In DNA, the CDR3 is TGTGCCAGCTACACAGGGGGCAAAGCGGGAGGAAGATACGAGCAGTACTTC.

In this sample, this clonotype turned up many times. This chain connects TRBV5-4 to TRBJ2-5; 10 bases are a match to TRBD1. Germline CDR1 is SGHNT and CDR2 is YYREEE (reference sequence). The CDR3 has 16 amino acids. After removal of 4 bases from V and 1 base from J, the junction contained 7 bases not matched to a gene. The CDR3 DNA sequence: TGTGCCAGCAGCAGTCCGGGACAGGGGTTCCAAGAGACCCAGTACTTC. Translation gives CASSSPGQGFQETQYF.

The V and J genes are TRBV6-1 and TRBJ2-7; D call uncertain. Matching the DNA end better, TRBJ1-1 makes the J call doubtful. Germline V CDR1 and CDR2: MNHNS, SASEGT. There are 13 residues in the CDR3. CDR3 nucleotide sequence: TGTGCCAGCAGTGAGGCGGGTCGAACTGAAGCTTTCTTT. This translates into CASSEAGRTEAFF.

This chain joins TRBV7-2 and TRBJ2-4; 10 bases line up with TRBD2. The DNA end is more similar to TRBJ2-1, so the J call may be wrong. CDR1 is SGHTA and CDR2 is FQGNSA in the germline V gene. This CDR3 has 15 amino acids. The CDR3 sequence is CASSYVGLAGDEQFF. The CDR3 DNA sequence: TGTGCCAGCAGCTACGTAGGGCTAGCGGGGGATGAGCAGTTCTTC.

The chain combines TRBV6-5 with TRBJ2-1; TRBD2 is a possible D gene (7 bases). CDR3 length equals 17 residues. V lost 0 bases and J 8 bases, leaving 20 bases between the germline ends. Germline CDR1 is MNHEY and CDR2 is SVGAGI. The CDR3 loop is CASSYSSRWTGGDEQFF. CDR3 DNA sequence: TGTGCCAGCAGTTACTCCTCACGTTGGACGGGGGGCGATGAGCAGTTCTTC.

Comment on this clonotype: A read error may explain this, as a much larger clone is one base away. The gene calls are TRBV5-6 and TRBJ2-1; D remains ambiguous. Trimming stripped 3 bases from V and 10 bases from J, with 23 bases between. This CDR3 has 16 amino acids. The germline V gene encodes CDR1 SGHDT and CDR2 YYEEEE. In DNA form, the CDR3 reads TGTGCCAGCAGCTCGGAGCTAATGACTCCATCCTACGAGCAGTTCTTC. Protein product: CASSSELMTPSYEQFF.

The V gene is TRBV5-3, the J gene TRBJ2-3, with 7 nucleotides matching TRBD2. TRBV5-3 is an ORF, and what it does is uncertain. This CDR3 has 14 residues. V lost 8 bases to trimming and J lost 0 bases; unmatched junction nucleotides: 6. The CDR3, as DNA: TGTGCCAGCAGCGGGGTCCTGAGCACAGATACGCAGTATTTT. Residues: CASSGVLSTDTQYF.

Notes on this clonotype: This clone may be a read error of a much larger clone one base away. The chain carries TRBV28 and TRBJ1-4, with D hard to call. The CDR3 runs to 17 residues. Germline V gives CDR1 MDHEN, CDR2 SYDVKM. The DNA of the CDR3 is TGTGCCAGCAGTCCTCGGGCGGGAACGTCAACTAGTGAAAAACTGTTTTTT. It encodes CASSPRAGTSTSEKLFF.

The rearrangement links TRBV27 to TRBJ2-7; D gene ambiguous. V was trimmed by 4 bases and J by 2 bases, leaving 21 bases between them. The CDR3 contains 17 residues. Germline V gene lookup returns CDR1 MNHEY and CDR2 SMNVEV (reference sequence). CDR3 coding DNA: TGTGCCAGCAGTTCGCCCCCGGGCCGCTTCAGGCCCTACGAGCAGTACTTC. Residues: CASSSPPGRFRPYEQYF.

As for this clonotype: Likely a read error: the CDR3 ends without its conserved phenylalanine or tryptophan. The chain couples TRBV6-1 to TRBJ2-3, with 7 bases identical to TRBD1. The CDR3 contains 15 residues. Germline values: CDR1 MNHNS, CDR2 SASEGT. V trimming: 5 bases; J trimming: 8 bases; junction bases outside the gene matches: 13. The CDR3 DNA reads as TGTGCCAGCAGTTTCCGGGACAGACGGGCCGGTACGCAGTATTGT. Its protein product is CASSFRDRRAGTQYC.

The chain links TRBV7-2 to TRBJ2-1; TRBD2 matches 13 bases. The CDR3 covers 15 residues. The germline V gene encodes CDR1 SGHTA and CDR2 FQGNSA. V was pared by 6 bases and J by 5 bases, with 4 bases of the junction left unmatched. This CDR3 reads CASRQGLAGNNEQFF. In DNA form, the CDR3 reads TGTGCCAGCAGACAGGGACTAGCGGGGAACAATGAGCAGTTCTTC.

The CDR3 loop is CASSLGAGVGTIYF. The CDR3 DNA follows: TGTGCCAGCAGCTTAGGTGCCGGGGTGGGCACCATATATTTT. The chain carries TRBV7-6 and TRBJ1-3; no clear D. In germline, CDR1 is SGHVS, CDR2 FNYEAQ. The ends were cut back, 1 base at V and 9 bases at J, with 13 bases in the middle. The CDR3 is made up of 14 amino acids.

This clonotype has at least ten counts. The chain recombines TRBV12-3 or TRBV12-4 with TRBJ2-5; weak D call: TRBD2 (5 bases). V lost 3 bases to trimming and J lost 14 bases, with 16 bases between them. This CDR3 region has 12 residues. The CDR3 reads CASSFTGSNSYF. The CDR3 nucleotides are TGTGCCAGCAGTTTCACGGGGTCCAACTCCTACTTC.

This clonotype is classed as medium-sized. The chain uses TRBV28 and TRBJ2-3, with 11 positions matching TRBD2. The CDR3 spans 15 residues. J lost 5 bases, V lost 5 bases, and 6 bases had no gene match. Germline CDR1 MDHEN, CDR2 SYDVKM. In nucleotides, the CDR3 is TGTGCCAGCAGTATTCTAGCGGGAGGAAGAGATACGCAGTATTTT. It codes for CASSILAGGRDTQYF. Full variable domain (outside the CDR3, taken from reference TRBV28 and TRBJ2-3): DVKVTQSSRYLVKRTGEKVFLECVQDMDHENMFWYRQDPGLGLRLIYFSYDVKMKEKGDIPEGYSVSREKKERFSLILESASTNQTSMYLCASSILAGGRDTQYFGPGTRLTVL.

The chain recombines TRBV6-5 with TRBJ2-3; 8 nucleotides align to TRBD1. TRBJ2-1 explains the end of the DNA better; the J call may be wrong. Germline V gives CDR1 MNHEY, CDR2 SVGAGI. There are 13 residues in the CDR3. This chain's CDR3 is CASSGQGPLEQFF. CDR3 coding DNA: TGTGCCAGCAGTGGACAGGGACCCCTTGAGCAGTTCTTC.

The CDR3 here is CASSHPGTKLGNQPQHF. The CDR3 DNA reads TGTGCCAGCAGCCACCCGGGGACTAAGTTAGGCAATCAGCCCCAGCATTTT. The chain couples TRBV7-3 to TRBJ1-5; TRBD1 might be the D (5 bases). Germline values: CDR1 SGHTA, CDR2 FQGTGA. CDR3 length: 17 amino acids. The V and J ends lost 5 bases and 2 bases respectively, with 19 bases between them.

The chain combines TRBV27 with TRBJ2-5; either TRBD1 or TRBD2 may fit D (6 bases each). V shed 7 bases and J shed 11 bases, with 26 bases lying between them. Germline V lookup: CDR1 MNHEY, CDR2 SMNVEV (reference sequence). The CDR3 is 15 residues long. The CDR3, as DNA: TGTGCCAGCAAAAATCGGGGGCGAACCTACAATGAGCAGTACTTC. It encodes CASKNRGRTYNEQYF.